Below are 32 T cell receptor beta chains sequenced from a single sample in a study of T cell repertoires in cytomegalovirus infection. Via MiXCR, TCRdb re-called the reads, giving one row per CDR3 protein. The table shows roughly 150,000 distinct CDR3 sequences, with 20% to 25% occurring only once. No antigen has been assigned to these receptors. Sequencing was performed on CD8+ T cells from cultured PBMCs, taken from culture after CMV antigen stimulation. The source is a human donor in good health (CMV status not recorded). Some clones in this sample may be carry-over from other donors' samples.

In this sample, this clonotype turned up a few times. CDR3 DNA: TGTGCCAGCATCTCCCGGGGCGAGGGAAGTGCTGGGGCCAACGTCCTGACTTTC. The encoded protein is CASISRGEGSAGANVLTF. V usage is TRBV7-2 and J usage is TRBJ2-6, with D perhaps being TRBD1 or TRBD2 (5 bases each). Germline-derived CDR1 and CDR2 are SGHTA and FQGNSA. The CDR3 runs to 18 residues. Deletions cut 7 bases from V and 2 bases from J, with 21 bases between.

This clonotype occurred a few times. V and J are TRBV7-8 and TRBJ1-1; D is unclear. V lost 2 bases to trimming and J lost 2 bases, with 15 bases between them. The CDR3 is 16 amino acids. Germline V gives CDR1 SGHVS, CDR2 FQNEAQ. CDR3: CASSLYKGLGNTEAFF. The CDR3 DNA is TGTGCCAGCAGCTTATATAAAGGGCTGGGTAACACTGAAGCTTTCTTT.

The chain joins TRBV4-1 to TRBJ2-1; TRBD1 might be the D (5 bases). The CDR3 length is 14 residues. The V gene's germline CDR1 is MGHRA and CDR2 YSYEKL. Trimming removed 1 base from V and 8 bases from J, with 12 bases in between. DNA of the CDR3: TGCGCCAGCAGCCAAGCCCAAGGGGTCTATGAGCAGTTCTTC. Protein product: CASSQAQGVYEQFF.

The V gene is TRBV19, the J gene TRBJ1-1, with no clear D. The V gene lost 1 base and the J gene lost 4 bases, with 7 bases spanning the gap. CDR1 is LNHDA, CDR2 SQIVND, per germline (reference sequence). The CDR3 loop spans 13 amino acids. For the CDR3, the DNA is TGTGCCAGTAGTATAGGAGGGATCACTGAAGCTTTCTTT. It specifies CASSIGGITEAFF.

This clonotype was detected a few times. The rearrangement uses TRBV6-1 and TRBJ2-1; TRBD2 matches at 8 bases. The CDR3 has 15 amino acids. Germline-derived CDR1 and CDR2 are MNHNS and SASEGT. V was clipped by 2 bases and J by 4 bases; unmatched bases: 4. CDR3 loop: CASSEPAGAYNEQFF. DNA for the CDR3: TGTGCCAGCAGTGAACCAGCGGGGGCGTACAATGAGCAGTTCTTC.

The chain has TRBV4-1 and TRBJ2-7; TRBD1 matches at 7 bases. With V trimmed by 1 base and J by 5 bases, 8 bases remained unmatched. This CDR3 contains 15 residues. CDR1 and CDR2 (germline): MGHRA, YSYEKL. CDR3 amino acids: CASSQATGKYHEQYF. The DNA of the CDR3 is TGCGCCAGCAGCCAAGCGACAGGGAAATACCACGAGCAGTACTTC.

This clonotype was counted only a few times. The chain uses TRBV6-2 or TRBV6-3 and TRBJ1-2; the D is unclear. Trimming removed 0 bases from V and 2 bases from J, with 13 bases in between. Germline assignment: CDR1 MNHEY and CDR2 SVGEGT. The CDR3 runs 16 residues. Here the CDR3 reads CASSYSDGSQNYGYTF. The CDR3 coding sequence is TGTGCCAGCAGTTACTCGGACGGGAGTCAGAACTATGGCTACACCTTC.

This clonotype has at least ten counts. J is TRBJ1-1 and V is TRBV4-1; no firm D call. This CDR3 has 11 amino acids. V lost 0 bases to trimming and J lost 5 bases, with 1 base between them. Germline CDR1 reads MGHRA; CDR2 reads YSYEKL. CDR3 nucleotide sequence: TGCGCCAGCAGCCAAGAAACTGAAGCTTTCTTT. Encoded protein: CASSQETEAFF.

The chain is built from TRBV4-2 and TRBJ2-7, with D possibly called TRBD1 or TRBD2 (6 bases each). Germline assignment: CDR1 LGHNA and CDR2 YNFKEQ. CDR3 size: 14 residues. V lost 0 bases and J 6 bases, leaving 12 bases between the germline ends. The CDR3 DNA reads as TGTGCCAGCAGCCAAGACTCGGGGGCTCTCGAGCAGTACTTC. It yields the protein CASSQDSGALEQYF.

In this sample, this clonotype turned up many times. This chain links TRBV27 with TRBJ2-1; 9 bases line up with TRBD1. J was trimmed by 2 bases and V by 7 bases; bases with no gene match: 9. The CDR3 has 16 residues. Germline CDR1 is MNHEY and CDR2 is SMNVEV (reference sequence). The CDR3 DNA sequence: TGTGCCAGCACCCAGGGGACAGGGCTGACCTACAATGAGCAGTTCTTC. Encoded protein: CASTQGTGLTYNEQFF.

The chain carries TRBV30 and TRBJ1-2, with 9 bases aligning to TRBD1. The V segment lost 4 bases and the J segment 9 bases; nucleotides outside the gene matches: 6. CDR3 size: 12 residues. Germline V gene sequence: CDR1 GTSNPN, CDR2 SVGIG (reference sequence). CDR3 amino acids: CAWTQGAFSYTF. The DNA for the CDR3 is TGTGCCTGGACACAGGGGGCGTTTAGCTACACCTTC.

This clonotype was counted only a few times. This rearrangement joins TRBV4-3 to TRBJ2-1; TRBD2 might be the D (5 bases). The V end was cut by 0 bases, the J end by 0 bases, with 12 bases between. The CDR3 is made up of 17 amino acids. The V gene's germline CDR1 is LGHNA and CDR2 YSLEER. The CDR3 region has the DNA TGCGCCAGCAGCCAAGAGCCAACTACTAGCTCCTACAATGAGCAGTTCTTC. Protein: CASSQEPTTSSYNEQFF.

This clonotype was detected only a few times. The chain has TRBV12-3 or TRBV12-4 and TRBJ2-1, with D perhaps matching TRBD1 or TRBD2 (5 bases each). V shed 7 bases and J shed 6 bases, with 16 bases lying between them. The CDR3 length is 14 residues. CDR3 nucleotide sequence: TGTGCCAGCACCCTTGGGACCAGGGCCAATGAGCAGTTCTTC. It yields the protein CASTLGTRANEQFF.

The chain uses TRBV28 and TRBJ2-2; 12 positions agree with TRBD2. In germline, CDR1 is MDHEN, CDR2 SYDVKM. The trim removed 3 bases at V and 1 base at J, leaving 0 bases unmatched. There are 16 residues in the CDR3. CDR3 loop: CASSLGLAGNTGELFF. As DNA, the CDR3 is TGTGCCAGCAGTTTGGGACTAGCGGGGAACACCGGGGAGCTGTTTTTT.

J is TRBJ1-4 and V is TRBV4-1; no reliable D call. V lost 1 base and J 0 bases, leaving 9 bases between the germline ends. The CDR3 extends over 16 amino acids. CDR1 and CDR2 from the germline V gene are MGHRA and YSYEKL. The CDR3 sequence: CASSQATGTTNEKLFF. CDR3 sequence (DNA): TGCGCCAGCAGCCAAGCTACGGGGACAACTAATGAAAAACTGTTTTTT.

This clonotype was seen ten or more times. The rearrangement uses TRBV3-1 and TRBJ1-6; no definite D call. Trimming left V 0 bases short and J 4 bases short, with 22 bases between. This CDR3 is 20 amino acids long. CDR1 LGHDT and CDR2 YNNKEL come from the germline V gene (reference sequence). CDR3 coding DNA: TGTGCCAGCAGCCAAGATTTTAGAGGAAGTTTCGGTTCTTATAATTCACCCCTCCACTTT. Amino acids: CASSQDFRGSFGSYNSPLHF. The full variable domain, completed using reference TRBV3-1 and TRBJ1-6, is DTAVSQTPKYLVTQMGNDKSIKCEQNLGHDTMYWYKQDSKKFLKIMFSYNNKELIINETVPNRFSPKSPDKAHLNLHINSLELGDSAVYFCASSQDFRGSFGSYNSPLHFGNGTRLTVT.

The V and J genes are TRBV19 and TRBJ1-2, with D hard to call. CDR1 LNHDA and CDR2 SQIVND come from the germline V gene (reference sequence). The CDR3 spans 16 residues. Trimming took 7 bases from V and 1 from J, leaving 19 bases between them. The CDR3 sequence: CASKPLRPGNNYGYTF. In DNA form, the CDR3 reads TGTGCCAGTAAACCCCTCCGGCCGGGGAATAACTATGGCTACACCTTC.

The sample holds a few counts of this clonotype. The genes are TRBV6-2 or TRBV6-3 and TRBJ1-1; D is unresolved. From germline, CDR1 is MNHEY and CDR2 SVGEGT. The CDR3 is 15 amino acids. V was cut by 2 bases and J by 0 bases, with 10 bases left in between. The CDR3 loop reads CASSYIAGMNTEAFF. CDR3 nucleotides: TGTGCCAGCAGTTACATAGCAGGCATGAACACTGAAGCTTTCTTT.

V is TRBV7-9 and J is TRBJ1-2, with TRBD1 as a possible D gene (5 bases). Trimming pared 5 bases from V and 2 bases from J, leaving 15 bases between. CDR1 and CDR2 (germline): SEHNR, FQNEAQ (reference sequence). The CDR3 is made up of 15 amino acids. CDR3 region: CASSTDSAWNYGYTF. DNA for the CDR3: TGTGCCAGCAGCACCGACAGCGCTTGGAACTATGGCTACACCTTC.

This clonotype was seen a few times. The CDR3 DNA follows: TGTGCCAGCAGCTATGAACTTTCTAGCTCCTACAATGAGCAGTTCTTC. This codes for CASSYELSSSYNEQFF. The chain employs TRBV6-5 and TRBJ2-1; D is ambiguous. V dropped 6 bases and J dropped 0 bases, with 15 bases sitting between them. Germline V CDR1 and CDR2: MNHEY, SVGAGI. The CDR3 consists of 16 residues.

This clonotype appeared a few times. The gene calls are TRBV7-9 and TRBJ2-7, with a weak D call TRBD1 (6 bases). Trimming took off 5 bases at V and 3 bases at J, with 14 bases between the two ends. This CDR3 spans 14 amino acids. The germline V gene encodes CDR1 SEHNR and CDR2 FQNEAQ (reference sequence). The CDR3 protein is CASSQVGALYEQYF. The DNA for the CDR3 is TGTGCCAGCAGCCAAGTGGGGGCCCTCTACGAGCAGTACTTC.

V and J are TRBV4-3 and TRBJ2-7; the match to TRBD1 covers 9 bases. CDR1 is LGHNA, CDR2 YSLEER, per germline. The CDR3 runs to 14 residues. V dropped 2 bases and J dropped 3; count of bases not matched to a gene: 2. As DNA, the CDR3 is TGCGCCAGCAGCCAATGGACAGGGGACTACGAGCAGTACTTC. Translation: CASSQWTGDYEQYF.

In its sample, this clonotype was seen a few times. The genes are TRBV7-8 and TRBJ2-3, with 11 bases that match TRBD2. The germline V gene has CDR1 SGHVS and CDR2 FQNEAQ. The CDR3 contains 16 residues. J gave up 3 bases and V 6 bases, and 8 bases lay outside the gene matches. The DNA for the CDR3 is TGTGCCAGCAGAAATAGCGGGGGGGCCAAAACAGATACGCAGTATTTT. Translation: CASRNSGGAKTDTQYF.

J is TRBJ1-1 and V is TRBV7-2; 8 bases fit TRBD1. The CDR3 totals 14 residues. Unmatched junction bases numbered 6, after V lost 4 bases and J lost 5 bases. Germline V lookup: CDR1 SGHTA, CDR2 FQGNSA. CDR3 sequence (DNA): TGTGCCAGCAGCTCCAGGACAGGGTGGACTGAAGCTTTCTTT. This codes for CASSSRTGWTEAFF.

The rearrangement links TRBV5-1 to TRBJ2-7; 7 nucleotides agree with TRBD2. Losses at the gene ends were 4 bases for V and 3 bases for J; bases not matched to a gene: 7. CDR3 length: 14 amino acids. CDR1 is SGHRS, CDR2 YFSETQ, per germline. For the CDR3, the DNA is TGCGCCAGCAGCGGACTAGGATCTCGCTACGAGCAGTACTTC. It translates to CASSGLGSRYEQYF.

This clonotype was seen a handful of times. The chain uses TRBV6-2 or TRBV6-3 and TRBJ1-5; the D is unclear. This CDR3 contains 15 residues. The V end was cut by 2 bases, the J end by 3 bases, with 11 bases between. The V gene's germline CDR1 is MNHEY and CDR2 SVGEGT. The CDR3 loop is CASSYEGLVNQPQHF. CDR3 coding DNA: TGTGCCAGCAGTTACGAAGGACTGGTCAATCAGCCCCAGCATTTT.

This clonotype was picked up a small number of times. The chain is built from TRBV12-3 or TRBV12-4 and TRBJ1-1; the D is unclear. This CDR3 spans 15 amino acids. V dropped 2 bases and J dropped 0 bases, with 10 bases sitting between them. The CDR3 reads CASSLTETLNTEAFF. In DNA, the CDR3 is TGTGCCAGCAGTTTAACAGAGACATTGAACACTGAAGCTTTCTTT.

This clonotype was counted only a few times. The rearrangement links TRBV7-6 to TRBJ2-7, with 10 bases matching TRBD1. V was pared by 5 bases and J by 1 base, with 5 bases of the junction left unmatched. Germline V CDR1 and CDR2: SGHVS, FNYEAQ. There are 15 residues in the CDR3. CDR3 residues: CASSPGTGASYEQYF. CDR3 sequence (DNA): TGTGCCAGCAGCCCAGGGACAGGGGCGTCCTACGAGCAGTACTTC. Using reference TRBV7-6 and TRBJ2-7 for the parts outside the CDR3, the full variable domain is GAGVSQSPRYKVTKRGQDVALRCDPISGHVSLYWYRQALGQGPEFLTYFNYEAQQDKSGLPNDRFSAERPEGSISTLTIQRTEQRDSAMYRCASSPGTGASYEQYFGPGTRLTVT.

This chain connects TRBV7-6 to TRBJ2-5; maybe TRBD2 (6 bases). Per the germline V gene, CDR1 is SGHVS and CDR2 is FNYEAQ. The V and J ends lost 2 bases and 2 bases respectively, with 27 bases between them. The CDR3 sequence is 20 residues long. The chain's CDR3 is CASSLRPLRDVEGTQETQYF. CDR3 nucleotides: TGTGCCAGCAGCTTACGGCCCTTACGCGACGTGGAGGGAACGCAAGAGACCCAGTACTTC.

This clonotype was seen more than once but under ten times. V gene TRBV12-3 or TRBV12-4 combines with J gene TRBJ2-2; a possible D gene is TRBD1 (5 bases). The CDR3 loop spans 13 amino acids. Trimming stripped 2 bases from V and 7 bases from J, with 8 bases between. CDR3 region: CASSLSGFGELFF. CDR3 nucleotides: TGTGCCAGCAGTTTATCAGGGTTCGGGGAGCTGTTTTTT.

This clonotype has a handful of counts. The rearrangement uses TRBV2 and TRBJ1-2; unclear D gene. Germline V gives CDR1 SNHLY, CDR2 FYNNEI. The V end was cut by 9 bases, the J end by 2 bases, with 13 bases between. The CDR3 contains 13 residues. The CDR3 DNA sequence: TGTGCCAGTTATGGAGACCGGAACTATGGCTACACCTTC. Its protein is CASYGDRNYGYTF. The full variable domain, with the rest looked up from reference TRBV2 and TRBJ1-2, is EPEVTQTPSHQVTQMGQEVILRCVPISNHLYFYWYRQILGQKVEFLVSFYNNEISEKSEIFDDQFSVERPDGSNFTLKIRSTKLEDSAMYFCASYGDRNYGYTFGSGTRLTVV.

This chain links TRBV27 with TRBJ2-2; D ambiguous. Germline CDR1 and CDR2: MNHEY and SMNVEV (reference sequence). The CDR3 covers 14 residues. The V end lost 5 bases, the J end lost 1 base, and 8 bases lay between the germline ends. CDR3 coding DNA: TGTGCCAGCAGTCCGCCCGAGAACACCGGGGAGCTGTTTTTT. This sequence encodes CASSPPENTGELFF.